Presented here are 13 T cell receptor beta chains from one specimen sequenced in a study of response to subunit inactivated influenza vaccine. TCRdb re-called the RT-PCR reads with MiXCR, one entry per CDR3 protein. The sample consists of some 600,000 distinct CDR3 sequences, around 15% of them appearing once. The starting material was PBMCs from blood, obtained approximately 15 days before vaccination. All receptors come from a middle-aged man who received an inactivated influenza vaccine.

V and J are TRBV6-2 or TRBV6-3 and TRBJ2-1; 7 positions agree with TRBD2. The J segment lost 9 bases and the V segment lost 3 bases, leaving 11 bases of the junction unmatched. Germline CDR1 is MNHEY and CDR2 is SVGEGT. There are 15 residues in the CDR3. The CDR3 DNA reads TGTGCCAGCAGTTATACGCGGGGGTCGGGAGGTGAGCAGTTCTTC. Residues: CASSYTRGSGGEQFF.

This clonotype was observed at least ten times. The chain uses TRBV3-1 and TRBJ2-3; D is possibly TRBD1 (6 bases). The V gene lost 3 bases and the J gene lost 1 base, with 11 bases spanning the gap. Germline V gene data show CDR1 as LGHDT and CDR2 as YNNKEL (reference sequence). The CDR3 extends over 15 amino acids. CDR3 amino acids: CASSQDPGGTDTQYF. CDR3 DNA: TGTGCCAGCAGCCAGGACCCAGGGGGCACAGATACGCAGTATTTT.

This clonotype was counted between two and nine times. J is TRBJ2-7 and V is TRBV18; D gene unclear. Germline V gene sequence: CDR1 KGHSH, CDR2 LQKENI. Trimming stripped 6 bases from V and 0 bases from J, with 12 bases between. The CDR3 totals 14 residues. CDR3 nucleotides: TGTGCCAGCTCCTTCGGTAGCCGCTCCTACGAGCAGTACTTC. Translation gives CASSFGSRSYEQYF.

The chain combines TRBV5-5 with TRBJ2-1; 7 nucleotides match TRBD2. Unmatched junction bases numbered 19, after V lost 1 base and J lost 15 bases. Looked up from germline, CDR1 is SGHKS and CDR2 is YYEKEE (reference sequence). The CDR3 has 16 amino acids. CDR3 in amino acids: CASSLYAGASITEGFF. CDR3 in DNA: TGTGCCAGCAGCTTGTATGCGGGAGCAAGTATTACCGAGGGGTTCTTC.

This clonotype has only a few counts. The V gene is TRBV7-9, the J gene TRBJ2-3, with TRBD2 matching 14 bases. In germline, CDR1 is SEHNR, CDR2 FQNEAQ (reference sequence). CDR3 length: 16 amino acids. The J segment lost 4 bases and the V segment lost 5 bases, leaving 5 bases of the junction unmatched. Here the CDR3 reads CASSQAGLAGADTQYF. The DNA of the CDR3 is TGTGCCAGCAGCCAAGCGGGACTAGCGGGAGCAGATACGCAGTATTTT.

This clonotype came up a few times. The chain couples TRBV12-3 or TRBV12-4 to TRBJ1-1, with 8 bases lining up with TRBD1. The CDR3 has 14 residues. V shed 4 bases, J shed 2 bases, and the junction held 3 bases outside the gene matches. The CDR3 loop is CASSYDRGNTEAFF. The CDR3 region has the DNA TGTGCCAGCAGTTATGACAGGGGAAACACTGAAGCTTTCTTT.

This clonotype showed up just a few times. The chain links TRBV18 to TRBJ2-1; 10 bases line up with TRBD2. V was pared by 1 base and J by 0 bases, with 9 bases of the junction left unmatched. The CDR3 has 19 residues. Looked up from germline, CDR1 is KGHSH and CDR2 is LQKENI. The CDR3 coding sequence is TGTGCCAGCTCACCACGACTAGCGGGCCATATAAACTCCTACAATGAGCAGTTCTTC. Its protein is CASSPRLAGHINSYNEQFF.

This clonotype has a handful of counts. The CDR3 spells CASSLGQVGGYEQYF. For the CDR3, the DNA is TGTGCCAGCAGCTTAGGCCAGGTCGGAGGCTACGAGCAGTACTTC. The chain couples TRBV13 to TRBJ2-7; TRBD2 might be the D (5 bases). The CDR3 contains 15 residues. Germline V gene lookup returns CDR1 PRHDT and CDR2 FYEKMQ (reference sequence). V dropped 0 bases and J dropped 3 bases, with 12 bases sitting between them. Supplemented by reference TRBV13 and TRBJ2-7, the full variable domain reads AAGVIQSPRHLIKEKRETATLKCYPIPRHDTVYWYQQGPGQDPQFLISFYEKMQSDKGSIPDRFSAQQFSDYHSELNMSSLELGDSALYFCASSLGQVGGYEQYFGPGTRLTVT.

This sequence joins TRBV5-1 and TRBJ2-1; TRBD2 aligns across 8 bases. The CDR3 runs to 14 residues. The V and J ends lost 5 bases and 8 bases, in that order; junction bases with no gene match: 9. CDR1 SGHRS and CDR2 YFSETQ come from the germline V gene. In nucleotides, the CDR3 is TGCGCCAGCAGTCTGAGCGGGAGTTGGCATGAGCAGTTCTTC. Amino acid sequence: CASSLSGSWHEQFF.

This clonotype was counted only a few times. This chain links TRBV7-2 with TRBJ2-5; maybe TRBD2 (6 bases). Germline V gene lookup returns CDR1 SGHTA and CDR2 FQGNSA. The CDR3 totals 12 residues. The germline V and J ends were trimmed by 4 bases and 9 bases, with 12 bases remaining between them. The CDR3 loop is CASSSRGGAQYF. In nucleotides, the CDR3 is TGTGCCAGCAGCTCTAGGGGCGGGGCCCAGTACTTC.

This clonotype appeared many times. This sequence joins TRBV2 and TRBJ1-2, with D perhaps matching TRBD1 (6 bases). Germline V gene data show CDR1 as SNHLY and CDR2 as FYNNEI. CDR3 size: 14 residues. Between the trimmed V and J ends, which lost 3 bases and 4 bases, there was a span of 12 bases. The CDR3 reads CASSDRGQSYGYTF. CDR3 nucleotide sequence: TGTGCCAGCAGTGATAGGGGACAAAGCTATGGCTACACCTTC.

The chain uses TRBV27 and TRBJ2-3; D unresolved. Germline V gene lookup returns CDR1 MNHEY and CDR2 SMNVEV (reference sequence). The CDR3 runs to 15 residues. V was cut by 5 bases and J by 4 bases, with 16 bases left in between. DNA of the CDR3: TGTGCCAGCAGTACTATACACGACCCAGCAGATACGCAGTATTTT. This sequence encodes CASSTIHDPADTQYF.

The rearrangement uses TRBV4-1 and TRBJ2-7; 9 bases map to TRBD2. The CDR3 length is 15 residues. CDR1 is MGHRA, CDR2 YSYEKL, per germline. V gave up 0 bases and J gave up 3 bases; unmatched junction bases: 3. CDR3 sequence (DNA): TGCGCCAGCAGCCAAGACATGCGGGGGGGCTACGAGCAGTACTTC. As protein: CASSQDMRGGYEQYF.